A selection of T cell receptor beta chains follows, all from one sample in a study of shared clonotypes between healthy human individuals. Repertoires were generated with immunoSEQ multiplex PCR, while TCRdb's copy carries only in-frame clones and drops some. The data contain some 2,500,000 clones, 93% of them singletons. Sequenced: naive CD4+ T cells from PBMCs. The source is a man between 18 and 35 years old in good health. Some clones in this sample may be carry-over from other donors' samples. Both conserved end residues are part of each CDR3. Each record gives: clone size, J gene, D gene, V gene, CDR3 protein, CDR3 DNA. D genes are given only for firm matches. Some rows have no size entry. The others give once, few or many, or a class for an expanded clone.

NA,TRBJ1-1,TRBD1,TRBV28,CASSLTGTGRAFF,TGTGCCAGCAGTTTAACGGGGACAGGGAGAGCTTTCTTT
NA,TRBJ2-4,NA,TRBV19,CASSTFPPPNIQYF,TGTGCCAGTAGTACATTCCCACCTCCAAACATTCAGTACTTC
NA,TRBJ2-5,TRBD2,TRBV27,CASRPLGLAGLQETQYF,TGTGCCAGCAGGCCGCTCGGACTAGCGGGTCTCCAAGAGACCCAGTACTTC
once,TRBJ2-7,NA,TRBV6-5,CASSYAAGWRDEQYF,TGTGCCAGCAGTTATGCGGCGGGGTGGCGCGACGAGCAGTACTTC
once,TRBJ2-1,NA,TRBV21-1,CASSKSGTSGNEQFF,TGTGCCAGCAGCAAATCTGGGACTAGCGGGAATGAGCAGTTCTTC
NA,TRBJ2-3,TRBD2,TRBV4-3,CASSQGTTTSGSTDTQYF,TGCGCCAGCAGCCAAGGGACGACAACTAGCGGGAGCACAGATACGCAGTATTTT
NA,TRBJ2-3,NA,TRBV4-2,CASSRERDTQYF,TGTGCCAGCAGCCGAGAGCGAGATACGCAGTATTTT
few,TRBJ2-1,TRBD1,TRBV7-9,CASSLVGQGFEQFF,TGTGCCAGCAGCTTAGTGGGACAGGGGTTTGAGCAGTTCTTC
NA,TRBJ2-3,NA,TRBV30,CAWDSTDTQYF,TGTGCCTGGGACAGCACAGATACGCAGTATTTT
once,TRBJ1-5,NA,TRBV2,CASSLSLQPQHF,TGTGCCAGCAGTTTATCCCTTCAGCCCCAGCATTTT
once,TRBJ2-7,TRBD2,TRBV6-5,CASSYSLSGGEQYF,TGTGCCAGCAGTTACTCGCTCAGCGGGGGCGAGCAGTACTTC
NA,TRBJ2-1,NA,TRBV21-1,CASSGRGQNLYNEQFF,TGTGCCAGCAGCGGACGGGGACAGAACCTCTACAATGAGCAGTTCTTC
NA,TRBJ2-2,TRBD1,TRBV5-1,CASSLAPGQGAPGELFF,TGCGCCAGCAGCTTGGCACCGGGACAGGGGGCTCCCGGGGAGCTGTTTTTT
NA,TRBJ2-5,NA,TRBV6-5,CASSYEWSPNGETQYF,TGTGCCAGCAGTTATGAATGGTCGCCCAATGGTGAGACCCAGTACTTC
NA,TRBJ2-3,NA,TRBV25-1,CASSDSLIQGDTQYF,TGTGCCAGCAGTGATTCCTTAATACAGGGAGATACGCAGTATTTT
NA,TRBJ2-5,TRBD2,TRBV4-1,CASSQERGLAGGETQYF,TGCGCCAGCAGCCAAGAAAGGGGGCTAGCGGGAGGAGAGACCCAGTACTTC
NA,TRBJ2-1,NA,TRBV11-3,CASSLSPGREQFF,TGTGCCAGCAGCTTAAGTCCAGGCCGGGAGCAGTTCTTC
NA,TRBJ2-1,NA,TRBV10-3,CAIGAFSYEQFF,TGTGCCATCGGGGCCTTCTCCTATGAGCAGTTCTTC
NA,TRBJ2-5,NA,TRBV18,CASYTGRQETQYF,TGTGCCAGCTACACGGGGAGACAAGAGACCCAGTACTTC
NA,TRBJ2-1,TRBD2,TRBV7-2,CASSQLRGLAGHEQFF,TGTGCCAGCAGCCAATTAAGAGGACTAGCGGGTCATGAGCAGTTCTTC
few,TRBJ2-7,TRBD2,TRBV9,CASSAGLGLVSEQYF,TGTGCCAGCAGCGCTGGACTAGGGCTTGTCTCCGAGCAGTACTTC
NA,TRBJ2-2,NA,TRBV27,CASKGRLHTGELFF,TGTGCCAGCAAGGGCAGGCTCCACACCGGGGAGCTGTTTTTT
once,TRBJ2-6,NA,TRBV18,CASFALLAGANVLTF,TGTGCCAGCTTCGCTCTATTGGCTGGGGCCAACGTCCTGACTTTC
NA,TRBJ2-7,TRBD1,TRBV28,CASRPHRGVSYEQYF,TGTGCCAGCAGACCTCACAGGGGAGTCAGTTACGAGCAGTACTTC
NA,TRBJ2-3,TRBD1,TRBV5-1,CASSMDRAVSDTQYF,TGCGCCAGCAGCATGGACAGGGCGGTGTCAGATACGCAGTATTTT
NA,TRBJ2-3,NA,TRBV28,CASSPPPLDTQYF,TGTGCCAGCAGCCCCCCTCCTCTCGATACGCAGTATTTT
NA,TRBJ2-7,TRBD2,TRBV15,CATTPRREVREQYF,TGTGCCACCACCCCTAGGCGGGAGGTCCGCGAGCAGTACTTC
NA,TRBJ2-7,TRBD2,TRBV7-2,CASSLLAGGPYEQYF,TGTGCCAGCAGCCTACTAGCGGGAGGTCCCTACGAGCAGTACTTC
NA,TRBJ2-3,TRBD2,TRBV9,CASSPRTSGRARGTDTQYF,TGTGCCAGCAGCCCGCGGACTAGCGGGAGGGCCAGGGGCACAGATACGCAGTATTTT
NA,TRBJ2-7,TRBD1,TRBV29-1,CSVGRDRVSYEQYF,TGCAGCGTCGGACGGGACAGGGTTTCATACGAGCAGTACTTC
NA,TRBJ1-2,TRBD1,TRBV6-6,CATRQGKSHGYTF,TGTGCCACCCGACAGGGCAAGTCGCATGGCTACACCTTC
NA,TRBJ2-7,NA,TRBV28,CASKRYEQYF,TGTGCCAGCAAACGGTACGAGCAGTACTTC
NA,TRBJ2-5,NA,TRBV5-1,CATRWGRAEGETQYF,TGCGCCACTAGATGGGGTAGGGCTGAGGGAGAGACCCAGTACTTC
NA,TRBJ2-2,TRBD2,TRBV5-6,CASSPAGDTGELFF,TGTGCCAGCAGCCCTGCGGGGGACACCGGGGAGCTGTTTTTT
NA,TRBJ2-7,NA,TRBV9,CASSPRQDYEQYF,TGTGCCAGCAGCCCCCGACAGGACTACGAGCAGTACTTC
once,TRBJ2-7,NA,TRBV11-2,CASSLAGSLGGEQYF,TGTGCCAGCAGCTTAGCGGGCAGCCTAGGGGGCGAGCAGTACTTC
NA,TRBJ1-2,TRBD1,TRBV29-1,CSVLVGTGLVYGYTF,TGCAGCGTTCTAGTCGGGACAGGGCTCGTCTATGGCTACACCTTC
NA,TRBJ1-5,NA,TRBV19,CASSKDNGGSQPQHF,TGTGCCAGTAGCAAGGACAACGGGGGCTCACAGCCCCAGCATTTT
NA,TRBJ2-3,NA,TRBV5-1,CASSPQDSTDTQYF,TGCGCCAGCAGCCCACAGGACAGCACAGATACGCAGTATTTT
NA,TRBJ2-3,TRBD1,TRBV5-1,CASSPTGGTDTQYF,TGCGCCAGCAGCCCGACAGGGGGCACAGATACGCAGTATTTT
NA,TRBJ2-1,NA,TRBV28,CASSLEREQFF,TGTGCCAGCAGTTTGGAGCGGGAGCAGTTCTTC
NA,TRBJ2-3,NA,TRBV7-9,CASSQLGAPDTQYF,TGTGCCAGCAGCCAACTAGGGGCCCCAGATACGCAGTATTTT
NA,TRBJ1-2,NA,TRBV5-1,CASSEVGTYGYTF,TGCGCCAGCAGCGAAGTTGGGACCTATGGCTACACCTTC
once,TRBJ1-1,NA,TRBV5-1,CASSRAPTTATGAFF,TGCGCCAGCAGCCGAGCGCCGACGACAGCGACGGGCGCTTTCTTT
NA,TRBJ1-1,NA,TRBV10-2,CASRVNTEAFF,TGCGCCAGCAGGGTGAACACTGAAGCTTTCTTT
NA,TRBJ2-7,TRBD1,TRBV15,CATSRGFGTDSYEQYF,TGTGCCACCAGCAGAGGTTTCGGGACAGACTCCTACGAGCAGTACTTC
NA,TRBJ2-3,NA,TRBV2,CASSGGLITDTQYF,TGTGCCAGCAGTGGGGGATTGATAACAGATACGCAGTATTTT
NA,TRBJ2-2,TRBD2,TRBV9,CASSVVAGGSTGELFF,TGTGCCAGCAGCGTAGTTGCGGGAGGGAGCACCGGGGAGCTGTTTTTT
NA,TRBJ2-5,NA,TRBV7-2,CASSLFGRGVDQETQYF,TGTGCCAGCAGCTTATTCGGCAGGGGTGTTGACCAAGAGACCCAGTACTTC